These 23 T cell receptor beta chains were all obtained from the same sample, sequenced in a study of PD-1 blockade in classical Hodgkin lymphoma. Each and every patient relapsed after autologous stem cell transplantation, and patients got differing brentuximab vedotin exposure. Sequencing used immunoSEQ multiplex PCR; TCRdb keeps in-frame clones, though not all of them. Of roughly 140,000 clones detected, approximately 72% appear once; the ten largest clones hold roughly 9.2%. Sequencing used peripheral blood mononuclear cells (PBMCs), obtained before the second cycle of nivolumab. These receptor sequences come from a human donor with classical Hodgkin lymphoma.

This clone has a single count. The V gene is TRBV6-1, the J gene TRBJ2-7; 7 nucleotides match TRBD1. This CDR3 spans 13 amino acids. Germline V lookup: CDR1 MNHNS, CDR2 SASEGT. The J segment lost 1 base and the V segment lost 10 bases, leaving 7 bases of the junction unmatched. The CDR3 loop is CATTRDSSYEQYF. The CDR3 DNA follows: TGTGCCACCACCCGGGACAGTTCCTACGAGCAGTACTTC.

This sequence joins TRBV18 and TRBJ2-7; D is possibly TRBD1 or TRBD2 (5 bases each). V was shortened by 3 bases and J by 3 bases, with 12 bases between the two germline ends. Germline V gene sequence: CDR1 KGHSH, CDR2 LQKENI. The CDR3 has 14 amino acids. This chain's CDR3 is CASSPSGRIYEQYF. For the CDR3, the DNA is TGTGCCAGCTCACCGTCGGGACGGATCTACGAGCAGTACTTC.

This rearrangement joins TRBV7-9 to TRBJ1-6; 8 nucleotides line up with TRBD1. The CDR3 sequence is 12 residues long. CDR1 and CDR2 from the germline V gene are SEHNR and FQNEAQ (reference sequence). V shed 5 bases, J shed 18 bases, and the junction held 9 bases outside the gene matches. DNA for the CDR3: TGTGCCAGCAGCCACGACAGGGGCTCCCCCCACTTT. Translating it yields CASSHDRGSPHF.

This clone was detected a few times. The genes are TRBV6-4 and TRBJ2-3; D is possibly TRBD1 or TRBD2 (5 bases each). Per germline, CDR1 MRHNA and CDR2 SNTAGT. Trimming took 0 bases from V and 2 from J, leaving 27 bases between them. The CDR3 runs 21 residues. CDR3 protein: CASSDSPGYGLVGGPTDTQYF. CDR3 bases: TGTGCCAGCAGTGACTCTCCAGGGTATGGCCTCGTCGGCGGGCCCACAGATACGCAGTATTTT.

The rearrangement uses TRBV10-3 and TRBJ2-1, with D tentatively TRBD2 (6 bases). In germline, CDR1 is ENHRY, CDR2 SYGVKD. The CDR3 length is 16 residues. The germline V and J ends were trimmed by 6 bases and 4 bases, with 19 bases remaining between them. The CDR3 DNA reads as TGTGCCATCAGCTGGAGGGGCAGGGTGGTTTACAATGAGCAGTTCTTC. This encodes CAISWRGRVVYNEQFF.

The V gene is TRBV2, the J gene TRBJ1-4, with D possibly being TRBD1 (6 bases). Trimming removed 4 bases at V and 17 bases at J, with 23 bases between. The CDR3 runs to 14 residues. The germline V gene encodes CDR1 SNHLY and CDR2 FYNNEI. This CDR3 reads CASSAGGIGWLLFF. The CDR3 region has the DNA TGTGCCAGCAGTGCCGGGGGCATCGGGTGGTTGCTCTTTTTT.

The V gene is TRBV28, the J gene TRBJ2-3; TRBD2 matches at 10 bases. Germline trimming cut 3 bases from V and 2 bases from J; bases unmatched to any gene: 14. The length of the CDR3 is 19 residues. Germline V gene lookup returns CDR1 MDHEN and CDR2 SYDVKM. The CDR3 is CASSFRAGGPLAYTDTQYF. The CDR3 DNA follows: TGTGCCAGCAGTTTCCGAGCGGGAGGGCCCCTGGCCTACACAGATACGCAGTATTTT.

The chain is built from TRBV19 and TRBJ2-5, with TRBD1 identical over 11 bases. CDR3 length: 16 amino acids. CDR1 and CDR2 (germline): LNHDA, SQIVND (reference sequence). With V trimmed by 0 bases and J by 7 bases, 7 bases remained unmatched. CDR3 loop: CASSIDRGTGGMTQYF. The CDR3 DNA sequence: TGTGCCAGTAGTATAGATAGGGGGACAGGGGGGATGACCCAGTACTTC.

The chain has TRBV19 and TRBJ2-1; possible D gene TRBD1, 6 bases. The CDR3 is 15 amino acids. CDR1 is LNHDA and CDR2 is SQIVND in the germline V gene (reference sequence). V shed 5 bases and J shed 7 bases, with 18 bases lying between them. Here the CDR3 DNA reads TGTGCCAGTAGTCCACGGGCAGGGGCTTGGAATGAGCAGTTCTTC. Its protein is CASSPRAGAWNEQFF. Combining the CDR3 with reference TRBV19 and TRBJ2-1 gives the whole variable domain DGGITQSPKYLFRKEGQNVTLSCEQNLNHDAMYWYRQDPGQGLRLIYYSQIVNDFQKGDIAEGYSVSREKKESFPLTVTSAQKNPTAFYLCASSPRAGAWNEQFFGPGTRLTVL.

This chain links TRBV19 with TRBJ1-5, with TRBD1 as a possible D gene (5 bases). In germline, CDR1 is LNHDA, CDR2 SQIVND (reference sequence). The CDR3 extends over 14 amino acids. Trimming pared 4 bases from V and 1 base from J, leaving 8 bases between. The CDR3 region has the DNA TGTGCCAGTAGTACAGGGAGAAGCAATCAGCCCCAGCATTTT. This codes for CASSTGRSNQPQHF.

The chain links TRBV7-2 to TRBJ2-3; D gene uncertain. V lost 3 bases to trimming and J lost 6 bases, with 13 bases between them. The germline V gene has CDR1 SGHTA and CDR2 FQGNSA. CDR3 length: 14 amino acids. The CDR3 DNA reads TGTGCCAGCAGCTTGGGTTGGGGTGGCGATACGCAGTATTTT. This gives the protein CASSLGWGGDTQYF.

This clone has just one count. The V call is TRBV2, the J call TRBJ2-2; D uncertain. V was cut by 2 bases and J by 3 bases, with 1 base left in between. This CDR3 is 12 amino acids long. From germline, CDR1 is SNHLY and CDR2 FYNNEI. As DNA, the CDR3 is TGTGCCAGCAGTGAATACACCGGGGAGCTGTTTTTT. Translation gives CASSEYTGELFF.

V and J are TRBV2 and TRBJ1-4; 7 bases line up with TRBD1. Germline V gene data show CDR1 as SNHLY and CDR2 as FYNNEI. Trimming took 5 bases from V and 4 from J; bases not matched to a gene: 10. This CDR3 is 16 amino acids long. CDR3: CASSPRQGPRNEKLFF. The DNA for the CDR3 is TGTGCCAGCAGTCCGAGACAGGGCCCCCGTAATGAAAAACTGTTTTTT. The full variable domain, in which reference TRBV2 and TRBJ1-4 provide the parts outside the CDR3, is EPEVTQTPSHQVTQMGQEVILRCVPISNHLYFYWYRQILGQKVEFLVSFYNNEISEKSEIFDDQFSVERPDGSNFTLKIRSTKLEDSAMYFCASSPRQGPRNEKLFFGSGTQLSVL.

This clone is medium-sized by share. The rearrangement uses TRBV7-9 and TRBJ2-1; TRBD2 aligns across 7 bases. J gave up 10 bases and V 4 bases, and 4 bases lay outside the gene matches. CDR3 length: 12 amino acids. The germline V gene has CDR1 SEHNR and CDR2 FQNEAQ (reference sequence). The DNA of the CDR3 is TGTGCCAGCAGCTCCCGGGAGGTCGAGCAGTTCTTC. This encodes CASSSREVEQFF.

The chain employs TRBV19 and TRBJ2-2; tentative D call: TRBD1 (5 bases). The V gene's germline CDR1 is LNHDA and CDR2 SQIVND (reference sequence). This CDR3 is built from 15 residues. V was shortened by 8 bases and J by 4 bases, with 17 bases between the two germline ends. The CDR3 reads CASGLPARGTGELFF. In nucleotides, the CDR3 is TGTGCCAGTGGGCTTCCGGCAAGGGGCACCGGGGAGCTGTTTTTT. The complete variable domain, with remaining parts taken from reference TRBV19 and TRBJ2-2, reads DGGITQSPKYLFRKEGQNVTLSCEQNLNHDAMYWYRQDPGQGLRLIYYSQIVNDFQKGDIAEGYSVSREKKESFPLTVTSAQKNPTAFYLCASGLPARGTGELFFGEGSRLTVL.

The CDR3 DNA follows: TGTGCCAGCAGCGTAGGATGGGGTCCCGCGTCCCGCTCTGGAAACACCATATATTTT. Translating gives CASSVGWGPASRSGNTIYF. V and J are TRBV9 and TRBJ1-3; D gene ambiguous. Germline loops: CDR1 SGDLS, CDR2 YYNGEE. This CDR3 has 19 amino acids. The V and J ends lost 0 bases and 0 bases respectively, with 19 bases between them.

The chain employs TRBV18 and TRBJ1-3, with unresolved D. The CDR3 loop spans 18 amino acids. The V end lost 1 base, the J end lost 0 bases, and 16 bases lay between the germline ends. Germline CDR1 is KGHSH and CDR2 is LQKENI. The CDR3 loop is CASSPRASGTNSGNTIYF. CDR3 coding DNA: TGTGCCAGCTCACCACGAGCTTCGGGCACCAACTCTGGAAACACCATATATTTT. The full variable domain, with the rest looked up from reference TRBV18 and TRBJ1-3, is NAGVMQNPRHLVRRRGQEARLRCSPMKGHSHVYWYRQLPEEGLKFMVYLQKENIIDESGMPKERFSAEFPKEGPSILRIQQVVRGDSAAYFCASSPRASGTNSGNTIYFGEGSWLTVV.

This chain connects TRBV5-1 to TRBJ2-3, with 7 nucleotides matching TRBD2. This CDR3 region has 15 residues. The trim removed 4 bases at V and 2 bases at J, leaving 7 bases unmatched. Germline V gives CDR1 SGHRS, CDR2 YFSETQ. This CDR3 is CASSPMTSSTDTQYF. CDR3 sequence (DNA): TGCGCCAGCAGCCCGATGACTAGCTCCACAGATACGCAGTATTTT.

This rearrangement joins TRBV7-3 to TRBJ2-5; D gene unclear. The CDR3 runs 13 residues. The V and J ends lost 5 bases and 0 bases respectively, with 7 bases between them. Germline-derived CDR1 and CDR2 are SGHTA and FQGTGA. CDR3 DNA: TGTGCCAGCAGCCTAGGACACCAAGAGACCCAGTACTTC. Its translation: CASSLGHQETQYF. Looking up the rest from reference TRBV7-3 and TRBJ2-5 gives the full variable domain: GAGVSQTPSNKVTEKGKYVELRCDPISGHTALYWYRQSLGQGPEFLIYFQGTGAADDSGLPNDRFFAVRPEGSVSTLKIQRTERGDSAVYLCASSLGHQETQYFGPGTRLLVL.

The CDR3: CASSAGQEGSNGYTF. The DNA of the CDR3 is TGTGCCAGCAGTGCTGGACAGGAAGGCTCCAATGGCTACACCTTC. V and J are TRBV6-6 and TRBJ1-2, with TRBD1 matching over 7 bases. Germline values: CDR1 MNHNY, CDR2 SVGAGI (reference sequence). The trim removed 5 bases at V and 6 bases at J, leaving 12 bases unmatched. The CDR3 length is 15 residues.

This clone came up a few times. The chain links TRBV2 to TRBJ2-2; D is uncertain. The CDR3 loop spans 11 amino acids. Trimming shortened V by 7 bases and J by 6 bases, and 6 bases separated the two germline ends. CDR1 is SNHLY and CDR2 is FYNNEI in the germline V gene. CDR3 sequence: CASNHPGELFF. The DNA for the CDR3 is TGTGCCAGCAACCACCCCGGGGAGCTGTTTTTT.

This clone came up a few times. The chain carries TRBV2 and TRBJ1-5, with 7 nucleotides matching TRBD1. Germline trimming cut 1 base from V and 9 bases from J; bases unmatched to any gene: 9. The germline gives CDR1 SNHLY, CDR2 FYNNEI. The CDR3 extends over 15 amino acids. This chain's CDR3 is CASSEETGALRPQHF. The CDR3 DNA is TGTGCCAGCAGTGAAGAAACAGGGGCTCTCCGGCCCCAGCATTTT.

This clone has just one count. The V and J genes are TRBV7-7 and TRBJ2-1, with TRBD1 identical over 9 bases. The junction had 5 bases not matched to a gene; V was cut back by 4 bases and J by 7 bases. The CDR3 runs 14 residues. Germline V lookup: CDR1 SSHAT, CDR2 FNYEAQ (reference sequence). The CDR3, as DNA: TGTGCCAGCAGCTCCGGGACAGGGAGTAATGAGCAGTTCTTC. Amino acid sequence: CASSSGTGSNEQFF.